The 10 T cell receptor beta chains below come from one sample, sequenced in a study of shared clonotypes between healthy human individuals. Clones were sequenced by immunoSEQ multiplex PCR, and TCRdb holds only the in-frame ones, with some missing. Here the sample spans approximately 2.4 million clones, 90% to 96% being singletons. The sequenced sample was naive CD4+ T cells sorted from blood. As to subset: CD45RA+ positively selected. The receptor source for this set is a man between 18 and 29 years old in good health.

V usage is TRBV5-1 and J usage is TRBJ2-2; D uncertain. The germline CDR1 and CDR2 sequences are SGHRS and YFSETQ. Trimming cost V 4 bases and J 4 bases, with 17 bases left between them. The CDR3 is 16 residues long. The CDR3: CASSPRLRTSTGELFF. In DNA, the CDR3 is TGCGCCAGCAGCCCTCGCCTTAGGACCAGCACCGGGGAGCTGTTTTTT.

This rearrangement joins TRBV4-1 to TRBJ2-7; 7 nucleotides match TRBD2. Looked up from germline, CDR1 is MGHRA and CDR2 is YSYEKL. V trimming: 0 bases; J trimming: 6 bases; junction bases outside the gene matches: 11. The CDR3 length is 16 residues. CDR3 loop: CASSQDGAGVIGEQYF. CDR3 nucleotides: TGCGCCAGCAGCCAAGATGGCGCGGGAGTTATAGGCGAGCAGTACTTC.

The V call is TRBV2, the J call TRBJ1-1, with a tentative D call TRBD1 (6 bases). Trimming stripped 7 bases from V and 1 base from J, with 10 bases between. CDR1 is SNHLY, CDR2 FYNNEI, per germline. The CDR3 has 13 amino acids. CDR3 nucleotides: TGTGCCAGCAACACCAGGGGGAACACTGAAGCTTTCTTT. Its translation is CASNTRGNTEAFF.

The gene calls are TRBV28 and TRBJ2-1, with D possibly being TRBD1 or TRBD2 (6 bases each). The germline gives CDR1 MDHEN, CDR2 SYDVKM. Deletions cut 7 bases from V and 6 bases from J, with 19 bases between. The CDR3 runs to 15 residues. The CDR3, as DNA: TGTGCCAGCACCCGTTTTCTCGGGGGCTCCAATGAGCAGTTCTTC. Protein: CASTRFLGGSNEQFF.

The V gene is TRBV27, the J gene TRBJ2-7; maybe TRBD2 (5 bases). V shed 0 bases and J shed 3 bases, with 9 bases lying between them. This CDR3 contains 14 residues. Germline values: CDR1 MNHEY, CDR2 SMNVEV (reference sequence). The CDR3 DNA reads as TGTGCCAGCAGTTTATCATCCGGGAACTACGAGCAGTACTTC. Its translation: CASSLSSGNYEQYF.

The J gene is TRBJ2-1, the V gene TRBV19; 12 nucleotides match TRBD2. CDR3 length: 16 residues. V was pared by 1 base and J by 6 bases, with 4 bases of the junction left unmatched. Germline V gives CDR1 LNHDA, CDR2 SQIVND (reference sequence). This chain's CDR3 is CASSIVTSGGGNEQFF. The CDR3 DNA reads TGTGCCAGTAGTATAGTGACTAGCGGGGGAGGCAATGAGCAGTTCTTC. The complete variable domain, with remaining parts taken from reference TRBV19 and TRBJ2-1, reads DGGITQSPKYLFRKEGQNVTLSCEQNLNHDAMYWYRQDPGQGLRLIYYSQIVNDFQKGDIAEGYSVSREKKESFPLTVTSAQKNPTAFYLCASSIVTSGGGNEQFFGPGTRLTVL.

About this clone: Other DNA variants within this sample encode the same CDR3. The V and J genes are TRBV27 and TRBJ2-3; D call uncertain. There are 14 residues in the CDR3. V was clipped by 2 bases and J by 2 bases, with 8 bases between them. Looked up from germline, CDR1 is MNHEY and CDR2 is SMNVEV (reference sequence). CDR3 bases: TGTGCCAGCAGTTTAGGGCTATCCACAGATACGCAGTATTTT. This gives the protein CASSLGLSTDTQYF.

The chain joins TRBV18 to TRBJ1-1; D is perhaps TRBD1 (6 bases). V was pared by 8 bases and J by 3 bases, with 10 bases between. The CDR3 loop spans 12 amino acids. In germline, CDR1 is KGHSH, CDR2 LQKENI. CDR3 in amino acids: CASTGRDTEAFF. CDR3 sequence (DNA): TGTGCCAGCACAGGGCGCGACACTGAAGCTTTCTTT.

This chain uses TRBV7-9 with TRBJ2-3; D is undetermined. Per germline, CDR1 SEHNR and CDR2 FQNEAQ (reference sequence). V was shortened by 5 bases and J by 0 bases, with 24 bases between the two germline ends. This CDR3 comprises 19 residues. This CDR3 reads CASSQEPGPETSSTDTQYF. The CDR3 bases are TGTGCCAGCAGCCAAGAACCGGGTCCAGAAACCTCTAGCACAGATACGCAGTATTTT.

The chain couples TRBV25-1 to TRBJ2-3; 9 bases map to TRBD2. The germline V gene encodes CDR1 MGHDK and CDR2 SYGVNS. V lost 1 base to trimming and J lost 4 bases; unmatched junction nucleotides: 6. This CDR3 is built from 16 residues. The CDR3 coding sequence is TGTGCCAGCAGTGAATTTGGCGGGGGGGCCCCAGATACGCAGTATTTT. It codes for CASSEFGGGAPDTQYF.